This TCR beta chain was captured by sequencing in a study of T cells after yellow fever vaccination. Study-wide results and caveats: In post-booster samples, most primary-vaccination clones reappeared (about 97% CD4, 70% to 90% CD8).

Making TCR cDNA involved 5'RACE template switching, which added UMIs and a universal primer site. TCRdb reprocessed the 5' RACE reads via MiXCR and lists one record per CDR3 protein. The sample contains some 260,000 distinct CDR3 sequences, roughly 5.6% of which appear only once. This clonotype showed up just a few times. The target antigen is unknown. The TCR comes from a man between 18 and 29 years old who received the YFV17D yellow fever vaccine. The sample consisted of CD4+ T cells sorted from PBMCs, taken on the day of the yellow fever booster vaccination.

CDR3 loop: CASAPTSGVEQFF. The CDR3 DNA is TGTGCCAGCGCCCCAACTAGCGGGGTTGAGCAGTTCTTC. The chain combines TRBV2 with TRBJ2-1; TRBD2 agrees at 10 bases. In germline, CDR1 is SNHLY, CDR2 FYNNEI. Losses at the gene ends were 8 bases for V and 9 bases for J; bases not matched to a gene: 7. The CDR3 has 13 amino acids.